The entry that follows covers one T cell receptor (beta chain) sequence. Its specificity is unknown. V was cut by 5 bases and J by 0 bases, with 11 bases left in between. The CDR3 length is 15 residues. In germline, CDR1 is SEHNR, CDR2 FQNEAQ (reference sequence). These data come from a study of a mutant IDH1 vaccine in newly diagnosed glioma. Study in general: Administration of eight vaccinations to patients took place in weeks 1, 3, 5, 7, 11, 15, 19, 23.

As for time point: week 5, during vaccination. Mutant IDH1 20-mer peptide, at 300 ug, made up each vaccine dose, with topical imiquimod. General observations from the study: Seemingly, top peripheral T cell clonotype changes bore no relation to pseudoprogression.

Libraries were prepared by immunoSEQ multiplex PCR; TCRdb keeps only in-frame clonotypes and omits some of them. The sample consists of roughly 54,000 clones, 70% to 90% of them appearing once. The material sequenced was PBMCs, taken from a glioma patient whose treatment included an IDH1 peptide vaccine. This TCR was sampled from a young man with glioma. The chain links TRBV7-9 to TRBJ1-3, with a tentative D call TRBD1 (5 bases). The CDR3 is CASSLDSISGNTIYF. The CDR3 DNA reads as TGTGCCAGCAGCCTCGACAGCATCTCTGGAAACACCATATATTTT. The full variable domain, completed using reference TRBV7-9 and TRBJ1-3, is DTGVSQNPRHKITKRGQNVTFRCDPISEHNRLYWYRQTLGQGPEFLTYFQNEAQLEKSRLLSDRFSAERPKGSFSTLEIQRTEQGDSAMYLCASSLDSISGNTIYFGEGSWLTVV.